The table lists the clone carrying this T cell receptor beta chain with many counts. The antigen is unknown. TCR beta CDR3 region amplification was performed from RNA transcripts. When the TCR CDR3 underwent first-round RT-PCR, the HTBI primer set was used. TCRdb reprocessed the multiplex PCR reads via MiXCR and lists one record per CDR3 protein. The data hold 550,000 to 700,000 distinct CDR3 sequences, with approximately 15% observed a single time. Exclusions: uncontrolled infection, other autoimmune disease, pregnancy, lactation. The sample comes from a study of T cells in Graves' hyperthyroidism and ophthalmopathy. The V and J ends lost 5 bases and 10 bases respectively, with 12 bases between them. Germline loops: CDR1 SGHTA, CDR2 FQGNSA. The CDR3 sequence is 13 residues long. Study results and caveats: Blood also carried most thyroid clonotypes expanded above 0.001. Stable hyperthyroidism and ophthalmopathy were separated using 13 V-J signatures.

The sample consisted of blood. The chain is built from TRBV7-2 and TRBJ1-6; D is ambiguous. This clonotype originated in a woman aged 40 to 49 with Graves' ophthalmopathy. CDR3 DNA sequence: TGTGCCAGCAGCCTAGACATTGACTCACCCCTCCACTTT. Amino acids: CASSLDIDSPLHF.